These 17 T cell receptor beta chains came from one sample sequenced in a study of tissue T cells after allogeneic stem cell transplantation (dated by TCRdb to about 2022). What the time point label conveys for this sample: mouse harvest day 14 after allogeneic transplant. Each mouse graft, delivered by tail vein injection, combined 10^6 splenic CD5+ T cells with 10^7 T-cell-depleted bone marrow cells. Library preparation employed the immunoSEQ multiplex PCR assay. TCRdb retrieved this table from immuneACCESS and kept in-frame rearrangements only. Not all clones are present; in checked studies, unresolved V genes account for under half, and no reason is known for the remainder. The sample includes several thousand clones, with 45% observed a single time. The leading ten clones occupy about 20% of the sample. The source material was gut tissue. All receptors come from a female BALB/c mouse given C57BL/6 T cells with graft-versus-host disease after an allogeneic hematopoietic cell transplant.

This clone is medium-sized. The gene names given are mouse names. The sequenced fragment ends 1 residue before the CDR3 boundary, so the rest is inferred from the germline J gene. V usage is TRBV3 and J usage is TRBJ2-1; D is possibly TRBD2 (5 bases). The CDR3 runs 15 residues. Trimming removed 0 bases from V and 0 bases from J, with 6 bases in between. Looked up from germline, CDR1 is SNHLY and CDR2 is FYNGKV (reference sequence). Partial CDR3 DNA: TGTGCCAGCAGCTTAGCTGGGGTTAACTATGCTGAGCAGTTC. Encoded protein: CASSLAGVNYAEQF. The whole CDR3 protein is CASSLAGVNYAEQFF. The full variable domain, with the rest looked up from reference TRBV3 and TRBJ2-1, is GPKVLQIPSHQIIDMGQMVTLNCDPVSNHLYFYWYKQILGQQMEFLVNFYNGKVMEKSKLFKDQFSVERPDGSYFTLKIQPTALEDSAVYFCASSLAGVNYAEQFFGPGTRLTVL.

This clone was detected only a few times. Gene names and germline refer to mouse. The read terminates 1 residue before the CDR3 end, so the remaining end is supplied by the germline J gene. The chain has TRBV14 and TRBJ2-4, with 12 positions matching TRBD2. The CDR3 has 14 amino acids. J gave up 7 bases and V 6 bases, and 6 bases lay outside the gene matches. From germline, CDR1 is SGHDT and CDR2 FRDEAV. The covered CDR3 bases are TGTGCCAGCACCTCCGGGACTGGGGGGCACACCTTGTAC. Protein product: CASTSGTGGHTLY. The whole CDR3 is CASTSGTGGHTLYF.

With regard to this clone: The gene names here belong to mouse. The CDR3 is cut off 1 residue early in the read; its end comes from the germline J gene. The V gene is TRBV26, the J gene TRBJ1-6; 10 bases are shared with TRBD1. TRBJ1-6 belongs to the ORF category, with a function that is uncertain. The CDR3 is made up of 14 amino acids. After removal of 2 bases from V and 8 bases from J, the junction contained 0 bases not matched to a gene. Germline V CDR1 and CDR2: KGHPV, FQNQEV (reference sequence). The CDR3 reads CASSLGTGDSPLYF. The sequenced CDR3 bases are TGTGCCAGCAGTCTGGGGACAGGGGATTCGCCCCTCTAC.

Notes on this clone: These gene names are mouse names. The read terminates 1 residue before the CDR3 end, so the remaining end is supplied by the germline J gene. The J gene is TRBJ2-5, the V gene TRBV12-2, with D perhaps matching TRBD1 (6 bases). Germline-derived CDR1 and CDR2 are SGHLS and HYDKME. This CDR3 contains 14 residues. V lost 4 bases, J lost 3 bases, and 13 bases lay in between. The CDR3 sequence: CASSRQVRQDTQYF. The sequenced CDR3 bases are TGTGCCAGCTCACGACAGGTCCGGCAAGACACCCAGTAC.

As for this clone: These gene names are mouse names. The read terminates 1 residue before the CDR3 end, so the remaining end is supplied by the germline J gene. The chain uses TRBV26 and TRBJ2-5; D ambiguous. Trimming took off 0 bases at V and 0 bases at J, with 7 bases between the two ends. This CDR3 is 15 amino acids long. Germline V lookup: CDR1 KGHPV, CDR2 FQNQEV (reference sequence). The part of the CDR3 DNA that was read is TGTGCCAGCAGTCTGTCCACAGTTAACCAAGACACCCAGTAC. This sequence encodes CASSLSTVNQDTQY. In full, the CDR3 reads CASSLSTVNQDTQYF. The variable domain in full, with the rest retrieved from reference TRBV26 and TRBJ2-5, is NSKVIQTPRYLVKGQGQKAKMRCIPEKGHPVVFWYQQNKNNEFKFLINFQNQEVLQQIDMTEKRFSAECPSNSPCSLEIQSSEAGDSALYLCASSLSTVNQDTQYFGPGTRLLVL.

A word on this clone: Mouse gene names apply. The read ends 1 residue early relative to the CDR3; the germline J gene fills the gap. The gene calls are TRBV3 and TRBJ2-7; 13 nucleotides line up with TRBD2. V lost 5 bases and J lost 2; bases outside the gene matches: 3. There are 15 residues in the CDR3. Germline-derived CDR1 and CDR2 are SNHLY and FYNGKV (reference sequence). CDR3 DNA (partial): TGTGCCAGCAGCCAGGGACTGGGGGGGGCCTATGAACAGTAC. Protein product: CASSQGLGGAYEQY. The whole CDR3 protein is CASSQGLGGAYEQYF.

This clone rates as medium-sized. Gene and germline names: mouse. The CDR3 end lies 1 residue beyond the end of the read and is filled in from the germline J gene. This chain links TRBV13-2 with TRBJ1-1; no clear D. The CDR3 is made up of 12 amino acids. Trimming left V 5 bases short and J 0 bases short, with 5 bases between. Germline V gives CDR1 NNHNN, CDR2 SYGAGS (reference sequence). The sequenced part of the CDR3 DNA is TGTGCCAGCGGGCAAGCAAACACAGAAGTCTTC. This encodes CASGQANTEVF. The entire CDR3 protein is CASGQANTEVFF.

This clone was observed a few times. Mouse gene names and germline throughout. From the germline J gene comes the end of the CDR3, since the read stops 1 residue before it. This chain joins TRBV13-2 and TRBJ2-7; 13 bases map to TRBD2. After removal of 3 bases from V and 7 bases from J, the junction contained 4 bases not matched to a gene. The CDR3 has 14 residues. Germline V CDR1 and CDR2: NNHNN, SYGAGS (reference sequence). The sequenced part of the CDR3 DNA is TGTGCCAGCGGTGGGACTGGGGGGGCGCCCGAACAGTAC. This gives the protein CASGGTGGAPEQY. The CDR3 in full is CASGGTGGAPEQYF.

This clone was detected only a few times. Genes and germline come from the mouse. The covered CDR3 bases are TGTGCAAGCAGCTTAGAGGGACAGGGTAGTCAAAACACCTTGTAC. Protein sequence: CASSLEGQGSQNTLY. The complete CDR3 reads CASSLEGQGSQNTLYF. V is TRBV16 and J is TRBJ2-4, with 9 bases lining up with TRBD1. The missing CDR3 end, 1 residue past where the read stops, is filled in from the germline J gene. This CDR3 region has 16 residues. Per the germline V gene, CDR1 is SGHSA and CDR2 is FRNQAP. With V trimmed by 0 bases and J by 0 bases, 1 base remained unmatched.

The count of this clone is one. Mouse gene names and germline throughout. Read sequence stops 1 residue before the CDR3 end, and the germline J gene provides the missing end. V usage is TRBV12-1 and J usage is TRBJ2-2; 8 nucleotides align to TRBD2. Germline trimming cut 1 base from V and 2 bases from J; bases unmatched to any gene: 2. CDR3 length equals 15 residues. Looked up from germline, CDR1 is SGHSN and CDR2 is HYEKVE. The CDR3 DNA, read in part, is TGTGCCAGCTCTCTGGCTGGGGGGAACACCGGGCAGCTCTAC. It encodes CASSLAGGNTGQLY. The entire CDR3 protein reads CASSLAGGNTGQLYF.

On this clone itself: Genes and germline are mouse. The read finishes 1 residue shy of the CDR3 end, and the germline J gene is used to complete it. This rearrangement joins TRBV16 to TRBJ2-7; 8 nucleotides agree with TRBD2. Germline values: CDR1 SGHSA, CDR2 FRNQAP. With 1 base clipped from V and 1 base from J, the junction kept 0 bases outside the gene matches. This CDR3 is 14 amino acids long. CDR3 DNA (partial): TGTGCAAGCAGCTTAGCTGGGGGGTCCTATGAACAGTAC. This encodes CASSLAGGSYEQY. The full CDR3 protein reads CASSLAGGSYEQYF.

A remark on this clone: All gene names here are mouse names. The DNA ends 1 residue before the CDR3 does, and the rest of the CDR3 is filled in from the germline J gene. The chain joins TRBV16 to TRBJ2-5; TRBD1 aligns across 7 bases. V lost 6 bases, J lost 6 bases, and 6 bases stayed unmatched. The CDR3 sequence is 13 residues long. Germline lookup yields CDR1 SGHSA and CDR2 FRNQAP. CDR3: CASRSTGRDTQYF. CDR3 DNA (partial): TGTGCAAGCAGATCGACAGGGCGGGACACCCAGTAC.

Concerning this clone: Each gene name is a mouse one. The read terminates 1 residue before the CDR3 end, so the remaining end is supplied by the germline J gene. J is TRBJ2-7 and V is TRBV26, with D perhaps given as TRBD1 or TRBD2 (5 bases each). The CDR3 is made up of 15 amino acids. CDR1 KGHPV and CDR2 FQNQEV come from the germline V gene (reference sequence). V shed 3 bases and J shed 0 bases, with 12 bases lying between them. This CDR3 reads CASSLSGEGSYEQYF. The covered CDR3 bases are TGTGCCAGCAGTCTCTCGGGGGAGGGCTCCTATGAACAGTAC.

A remark on this clone: Gene and germline names: mouse. The read comes to an end 1 residue before the CDR3 does, leaving the germline J gene to fill in the end. The chain combines TRBV5 with TRBJ2-3, with 10 bases lining up with TRBD2. Germline V gene lookup returns CDR1 LGHNA and CDR2 YNLKQL (reference sequence). This CDR3 contains 16 residues. The V and J ends lost 0 bases and 1 base, in that order; junction bases with no gene match: 1. CDR3 amino acids: CASSQDLGGRAETLYF. The CDR3 DNA, read in part, is TGTGCCAGCAGCCAAGACCTGGGGGGGCGTGCAGAAACGCTGTAT.

As concerns this clone: Mouse names are used for the genes. The read terminates 1 residue before the CDR3 end, so the remaining end is supplied by the germline J gene. The chain combines TRBV12-2 with TRBJ2-4; 11 positions agree with TRBD2. Germline V gene sequence: CDR1 SGHLS, CDR2 HYDKME. V trimming: 3 bases; J trimming: 1 base; junction bases outside the gene matches: 5. The CDR3 is 16 amino acids. The covered CDR3 bases are TGTGCCAGCTCTTCCACTGGGGGGGCTCGTCAAAACACCTTGTAC. This translates into CASSSTGGARQNTLY. Given in full, the CDR3 is CASSSTGGARQNTLYF.

This clone was counted only a few times. All gene names here are mouse names. Coverage ceases 1 residue before the CDR3 finishes, and the germline J gene fills in the end. J is TRBJ1-5 and V is TRBV1, with D possibly being TRBD1 (5 bases). Germline CDR1 reads NSQYPW; CDR2 reads LRSPGD (reference sequence). This CDR3 has 13 residues. The germline V and J ends were trimmed by 5 bases and 1 base, with 6 bases remaining between them. The sequenced CDR3 bases are TGCACCTGCAGTCGACAGAACAACCAGGCTCCGCTT. This gives the protein CTCSRQNNQAPL. The entire CDR3 protein reads CTCSRQNNQAPLF.

In regard to this clone: Gene names and germline match the mouse. Coverage ceases 1 residue before the CDR3 finishes, and the germline J gene fills in the end. The chain carries TRBV26 and TRBJ1-4, with TRBD1 matching over 7 bases. This CDR3 comprises 14 residues. V dropped 5 bases and J dropped 3; count of bases not matched to a gene: 3. CDR1 is KGHPV, CDR2 FQNQEV, per germline (reference sequence). The CDR3 loop is CASSSGTANERLFF. CDR3 DNA, as far as it was read: TGTGCCAGCAGTTCCGGGACAGCCAACGAAAGATTATTT.